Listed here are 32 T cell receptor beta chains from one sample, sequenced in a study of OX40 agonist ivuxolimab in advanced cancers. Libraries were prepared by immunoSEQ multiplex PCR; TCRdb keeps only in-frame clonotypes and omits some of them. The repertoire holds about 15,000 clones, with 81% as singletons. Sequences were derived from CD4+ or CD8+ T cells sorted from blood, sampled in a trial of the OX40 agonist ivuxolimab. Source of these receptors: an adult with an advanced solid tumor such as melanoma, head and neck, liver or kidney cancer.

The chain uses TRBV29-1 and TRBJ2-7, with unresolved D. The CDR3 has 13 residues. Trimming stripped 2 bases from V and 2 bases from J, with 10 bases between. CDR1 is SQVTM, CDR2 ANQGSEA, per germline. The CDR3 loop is CSVEFSQPYEQYF. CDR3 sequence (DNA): TGCAGCGTTGAATTTAGTCAGCCCTACGAGCAGTACTTC.

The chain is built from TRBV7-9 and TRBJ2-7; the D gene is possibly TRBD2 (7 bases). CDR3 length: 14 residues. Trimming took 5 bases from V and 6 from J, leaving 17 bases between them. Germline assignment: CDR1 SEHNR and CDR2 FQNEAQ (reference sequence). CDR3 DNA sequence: TGTGCCAGCAGCGTGGGGGGGCAGAAACCCGAGCAGTACTTC. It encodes CASSVGGQKPEQYF. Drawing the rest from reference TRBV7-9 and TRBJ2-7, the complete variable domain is DTGVSQNPRHKITKRGQNVTFRCDPISEHNRLYWYRQTLGQGPEFLTYFQNEAQLEKSRLLSDRFSAERPKGSFSTLEIQRTEQGDSAMYLCASSVGGQKPEQYFGPGTRLTVT.

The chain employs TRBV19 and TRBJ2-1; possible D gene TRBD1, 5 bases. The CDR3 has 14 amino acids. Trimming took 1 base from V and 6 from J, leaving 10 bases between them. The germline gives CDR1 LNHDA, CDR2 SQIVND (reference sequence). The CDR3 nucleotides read TGTGCCAGTAGTATAGTAACAGGCTCCAATGAGCAGTTCTTC. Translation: CASSIVTGSNEQFF.

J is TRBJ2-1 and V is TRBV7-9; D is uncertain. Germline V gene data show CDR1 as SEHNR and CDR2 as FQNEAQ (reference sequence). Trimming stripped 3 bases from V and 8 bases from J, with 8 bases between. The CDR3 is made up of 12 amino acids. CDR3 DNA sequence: TGTGCCAGCAGCTTTACCCCCGATGAGCAGTTCTTC. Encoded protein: CASSFTPDEQFF.

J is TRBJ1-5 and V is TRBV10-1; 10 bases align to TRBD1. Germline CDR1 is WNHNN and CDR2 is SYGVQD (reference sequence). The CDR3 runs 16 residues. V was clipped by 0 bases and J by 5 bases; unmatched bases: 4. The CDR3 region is CASSESKDRGDQPQHF. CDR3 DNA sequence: TGCGCCAGCAGTGAGTCGAAGGACAGGGGGGATCAGCCCCAGCATTTT.

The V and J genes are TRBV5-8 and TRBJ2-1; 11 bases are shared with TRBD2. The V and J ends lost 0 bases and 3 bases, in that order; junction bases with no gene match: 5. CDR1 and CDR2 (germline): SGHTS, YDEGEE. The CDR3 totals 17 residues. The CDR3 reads CASSLEMGLAVYNEQFF. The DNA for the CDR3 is TGTGCCAGCAGCTTGGAGATGGGACTAGCGGTCTACAATGAGCAGTTCTTC.

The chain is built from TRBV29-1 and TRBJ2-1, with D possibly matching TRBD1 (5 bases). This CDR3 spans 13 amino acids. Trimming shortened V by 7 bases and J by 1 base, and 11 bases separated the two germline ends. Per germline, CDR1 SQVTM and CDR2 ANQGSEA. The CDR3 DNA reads TGCAGCGCTAATGGACAATCCTACAATGAGCAGTTCTTC. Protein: CSANGQSYNEQFF.

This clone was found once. The CDR3 is CASSQTTPSGLQETQYF. The CDR3 DNA reads TGCGCCAGCAGCCAAACGACTCCTAGCGGCCTACAAGAGACCCAGTACTTC. The chain has TRBV4-3 and TRBJ2-5; TRBD2 aligns across 7 bases. CDR3 size: 17 residues. Losses at the gene ends were 2 bases for V and 2 bases for J; bases not matched to a gene: 11. The germline CDR1 and CDR2 sequences are LGHNA and YSLEER.

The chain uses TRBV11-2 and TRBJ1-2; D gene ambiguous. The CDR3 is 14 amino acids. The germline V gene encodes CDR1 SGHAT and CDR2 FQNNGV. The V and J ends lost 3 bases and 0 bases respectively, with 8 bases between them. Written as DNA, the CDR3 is TGTGCCAGCAGCTTCGGCCGATCTAACTATGGCTACACCTTC. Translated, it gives CASSFGRSNYGYTF.

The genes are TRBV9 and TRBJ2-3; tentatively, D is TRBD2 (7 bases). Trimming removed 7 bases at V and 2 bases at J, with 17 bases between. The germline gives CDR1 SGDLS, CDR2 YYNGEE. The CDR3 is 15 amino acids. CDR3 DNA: TGTGCCAGCCGCCGGAGGCGGGGGCACACAGATACGCAGTATTTT. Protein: CASRRRRGHTDTQYF.

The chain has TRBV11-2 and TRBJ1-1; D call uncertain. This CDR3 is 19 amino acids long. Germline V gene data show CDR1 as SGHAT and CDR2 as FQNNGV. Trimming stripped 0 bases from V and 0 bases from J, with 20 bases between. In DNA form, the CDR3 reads TGTGCCAGCAGCTTAGACAGGTTCTCAATTTCTGTGCTGAACACTGAAGCTTTCTTT. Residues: CASSLDRFSISVLNTEAFF.

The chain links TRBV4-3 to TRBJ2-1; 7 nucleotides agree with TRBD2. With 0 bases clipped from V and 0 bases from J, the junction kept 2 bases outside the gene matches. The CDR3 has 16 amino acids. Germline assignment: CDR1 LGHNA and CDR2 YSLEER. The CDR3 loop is CASSQDRGVSYNEQFF. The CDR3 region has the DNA TGCGCCAGCAGCCAAGATCGGGGGGTCTCCTACAATGAGCAGTTCTTC.

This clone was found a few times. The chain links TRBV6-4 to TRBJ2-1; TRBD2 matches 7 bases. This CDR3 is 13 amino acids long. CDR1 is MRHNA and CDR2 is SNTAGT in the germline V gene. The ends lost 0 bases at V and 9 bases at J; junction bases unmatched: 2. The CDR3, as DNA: TGTGCCAGCAGTGACTCAACTAGCGCTGAGCAGTTCTTC. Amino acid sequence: CASSDSTSAEQFF.

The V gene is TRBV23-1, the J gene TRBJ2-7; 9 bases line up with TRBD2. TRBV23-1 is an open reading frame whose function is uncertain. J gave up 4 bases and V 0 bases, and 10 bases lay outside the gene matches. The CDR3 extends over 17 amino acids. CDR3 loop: CASSQSVGTSLRYEQYF. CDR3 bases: TGCGCCAGCAGTCAATCGGTCGGGACTAGCCTCAGGTACGAGCAGTACTTC.

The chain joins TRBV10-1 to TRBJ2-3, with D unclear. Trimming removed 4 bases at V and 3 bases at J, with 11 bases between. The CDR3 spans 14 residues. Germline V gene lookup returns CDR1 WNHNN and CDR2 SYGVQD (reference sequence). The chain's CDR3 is CASSVGRSTDTQYF. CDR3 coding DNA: TGCGCCAGCAGTGTCGGACGGTCTACAGATACGCAGTATTTT.

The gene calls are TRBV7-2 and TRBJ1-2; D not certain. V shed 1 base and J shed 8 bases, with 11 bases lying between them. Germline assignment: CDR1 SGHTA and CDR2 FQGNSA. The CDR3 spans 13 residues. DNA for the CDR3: TGTGCCAGCAGCTTAGGGCTATCGCAGGGCTACACCTTC. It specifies CASSLGLSQGYTF. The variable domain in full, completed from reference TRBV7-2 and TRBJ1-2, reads GAGVSQSPSNKVTEKGKDVELRCDPISGHTALYWYRQSLGQGLEFLIYFQGNSAPDKSGLPSDRFSAERTGGSVSTLTIQRTQQEDSAVYLCASSLGLSQGYTFGSGTRLTVV.

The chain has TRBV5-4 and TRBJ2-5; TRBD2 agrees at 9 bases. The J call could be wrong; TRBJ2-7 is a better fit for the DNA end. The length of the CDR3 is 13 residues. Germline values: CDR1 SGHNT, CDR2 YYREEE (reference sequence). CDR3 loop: CASSPGLAGEQYF. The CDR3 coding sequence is TGTGCCAGCAGCCCGGGACTAGCCGGCGAGCAGTACTTC.

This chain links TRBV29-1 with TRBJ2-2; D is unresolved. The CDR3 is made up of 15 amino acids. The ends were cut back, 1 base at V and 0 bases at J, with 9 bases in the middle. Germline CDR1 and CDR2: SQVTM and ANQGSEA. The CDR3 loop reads CSVEGPQANTGELFF. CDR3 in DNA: TGCAGCGTTGAAGGGCCCCAGGCGAACACCGGGGAGCTGTTTTTT.

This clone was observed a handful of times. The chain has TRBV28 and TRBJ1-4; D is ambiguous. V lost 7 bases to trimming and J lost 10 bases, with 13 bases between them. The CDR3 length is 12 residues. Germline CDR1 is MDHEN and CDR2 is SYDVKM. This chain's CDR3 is CASTPPRGKLFF. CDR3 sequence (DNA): TGTGCCAGCACCCCACCGAGAGGAAAACTGTTTTTT.

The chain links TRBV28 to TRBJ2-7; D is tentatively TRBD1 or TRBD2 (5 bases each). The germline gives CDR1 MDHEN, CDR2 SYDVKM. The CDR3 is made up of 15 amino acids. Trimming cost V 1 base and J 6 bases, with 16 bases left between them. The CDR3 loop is CASSLLGVNLAEQYF. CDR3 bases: TGTGCCAGCAGTTTATTGGGGGTCAATCTAGCCGAGCAGTACTTC.

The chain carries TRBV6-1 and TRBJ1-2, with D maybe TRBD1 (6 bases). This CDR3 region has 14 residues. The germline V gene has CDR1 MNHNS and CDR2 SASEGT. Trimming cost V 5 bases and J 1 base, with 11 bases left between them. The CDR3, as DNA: TGTGCCAGCAGTATTCACAGGGTTAACTATGGCTACACCTTC. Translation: CASSIHRVNYGYTF.

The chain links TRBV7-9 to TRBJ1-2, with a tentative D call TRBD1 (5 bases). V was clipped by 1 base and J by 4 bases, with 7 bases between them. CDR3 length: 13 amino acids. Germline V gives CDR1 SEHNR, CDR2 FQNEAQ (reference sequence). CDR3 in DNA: TGTGCCAGCAGCTTAGGGGGGAGCTATGGCTACACCTTC. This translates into CASSLGGSYGYTF.

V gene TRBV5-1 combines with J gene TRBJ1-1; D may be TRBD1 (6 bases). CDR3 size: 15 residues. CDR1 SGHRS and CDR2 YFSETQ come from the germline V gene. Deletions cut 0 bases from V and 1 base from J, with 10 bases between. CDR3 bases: TGCGCCAGCAGCTTGGGCCCAGGGGAGAACACTGAAGCTTTCTTT. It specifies CASSLGPGENTEAFF.

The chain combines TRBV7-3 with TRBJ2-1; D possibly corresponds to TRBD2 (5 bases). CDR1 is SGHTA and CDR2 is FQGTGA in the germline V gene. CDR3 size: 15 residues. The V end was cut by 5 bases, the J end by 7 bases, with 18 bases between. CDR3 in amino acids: CASSRHGRGLNEQFF. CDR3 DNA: TGTGCCAGCAGCCGACACGGTAGAGGGTTGAATGAGCAGTTCTTC.

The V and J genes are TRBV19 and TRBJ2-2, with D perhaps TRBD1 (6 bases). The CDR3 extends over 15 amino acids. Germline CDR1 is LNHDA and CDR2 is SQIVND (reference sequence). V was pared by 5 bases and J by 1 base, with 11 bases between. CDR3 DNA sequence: TGTGCCAGTAGTGCCTTGACAGGGAACACCGGGGAGCTGTTTTTT. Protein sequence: CASSALTGNTGELFF.

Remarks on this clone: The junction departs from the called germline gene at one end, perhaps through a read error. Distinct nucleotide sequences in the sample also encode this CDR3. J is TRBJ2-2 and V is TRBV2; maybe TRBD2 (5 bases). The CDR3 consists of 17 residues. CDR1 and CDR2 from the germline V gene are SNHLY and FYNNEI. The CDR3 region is CASHLSSAETNTGELFF. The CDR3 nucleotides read TGTGCCAGCCATCTCTCTTCGGCGGAGACGAACACCGGGGAGTTGTTTTTT.

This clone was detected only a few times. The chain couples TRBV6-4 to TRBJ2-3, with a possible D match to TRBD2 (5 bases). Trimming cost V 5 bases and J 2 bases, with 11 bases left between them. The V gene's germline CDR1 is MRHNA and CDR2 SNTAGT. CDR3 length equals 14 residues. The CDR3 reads CASSNSENTDTQYF. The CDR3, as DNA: TGTGCCAGCAGTAATAGCGAGAACACAGATACGCAGTATTTT.

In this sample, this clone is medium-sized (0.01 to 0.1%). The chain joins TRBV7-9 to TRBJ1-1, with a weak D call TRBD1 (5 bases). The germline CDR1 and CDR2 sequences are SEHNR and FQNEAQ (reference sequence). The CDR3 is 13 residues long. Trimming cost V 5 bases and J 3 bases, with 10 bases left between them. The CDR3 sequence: CASSPDSDTEAFF. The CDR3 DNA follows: TGTGCCAGCAGCCCCGACAGTGACACTGAAGCTTTCTTT.

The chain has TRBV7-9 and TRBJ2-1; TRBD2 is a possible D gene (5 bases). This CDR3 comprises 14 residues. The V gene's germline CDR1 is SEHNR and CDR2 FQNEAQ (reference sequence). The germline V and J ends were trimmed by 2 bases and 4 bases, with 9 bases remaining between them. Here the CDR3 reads CASSLRSGYNEQFF. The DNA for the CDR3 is TGTGCCAGCAGCTTAAGGAGCGGATACAATGAGCAGTTCTTC.

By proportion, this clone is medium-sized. CDR3 loop: CASSYSYGNTEAFF. The DNA for the CDR3 is TGTGCCAGCAGTTACTCGTATGGGAACACTGAAGCTTTCTTT. This rearrangement joins TRBV6-5 to TRBJ1-1; D unclear. Trimming pared 0 bases from V and 1 base from J, leaving 6 bases between. Germline V lookup: CDR1 MNHEY, CDR2 SVGAGI. The CDR3 runs to 14 residues.

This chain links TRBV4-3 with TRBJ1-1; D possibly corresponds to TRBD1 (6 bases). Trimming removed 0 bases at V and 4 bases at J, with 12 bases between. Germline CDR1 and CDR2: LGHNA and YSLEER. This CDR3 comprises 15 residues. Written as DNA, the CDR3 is TGCGCCAGCAGCCAAGATTTCGGGGGCCGCACTGAAGCTTTCTTT. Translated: CASSQDFGGRTEAFF.

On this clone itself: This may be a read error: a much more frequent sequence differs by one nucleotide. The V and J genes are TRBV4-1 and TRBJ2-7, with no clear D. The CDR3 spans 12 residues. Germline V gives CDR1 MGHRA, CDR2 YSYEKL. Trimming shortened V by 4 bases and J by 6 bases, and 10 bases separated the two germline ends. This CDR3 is CASSPNGGEQYF. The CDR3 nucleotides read TGCGCCAGCAGCCCTAATGGTGGCGAGCAGTACTTC.